These 20 T cell receptor beta chains were all obtained from the same sample, sequenced in a study of T cells after yellow fever vaccination. Via MiXCR, TCRdb re-called the 5' RACE reads, giving one row per CDR3 protein. The sample has approximately 550,000 distinct CDR3 sequences, roughly 13% seen once. The material sequenced was PBMCs, taken on the day of the yellow fever booster vaccination. Every receptor here comes from a man aged 30-40 years who received the YFV17D yellow fever vaccine.

The chain recombines TRBV3-1 with TRBJ2-7; 7 bases are shared with TRBD1. Germline trimming cut 2 bases from V and 1 base from J; bases unmatched to any gene: 2. Per germline, CDR1 LGHDT and CDR2 YNNKEL (reference sequence). The CDR3 length is 14 residues. This chain's CDR3 is CASSQRGQSYEQYF. DNA for the CDR3: TGTGCCAGCAGCCAACGGGGACAGTCCTACGAGCAGTACTTC.

The chain is built from TRBV7-2 and TRBJ2-4; D possibly matches TRBD1 or TRBD2 (6 bases each). Per the germline V gene, CDR1 is SGHTA and CDR2 is FQGNSA. V dropped 1 base and J dropped 0 bases, with 13 bases sitting between them. This CDR3 is 17 amino acids long. This chain's CDR3 is CASSLVGGLRAKNIQYF. DNA for the CDR3: TGTGCCAGCAGCTTAGTCGGGGGCTTACGAGCCAAAAACATTCAGTACTTC.

The chain combines TRBV29-1 with TRBJ2-1; 7 bases match TRBD1. Trimming took 1 base from V and 6 from J; bases not matched to a gene: 9. The CDR3 length is 15 residues. Germline CDR1 reads SQVTM; CDR2 reads ANQGSEA. The CDR3 loop reads CSVEVGSGGFNEQFF. As DNA, the CDR3 is TGCAGCGTTGAAGTCGGGTCAGGGGGTTTCAATGAGCAGTTCTTC.

This clonotype was observed a handful of times. The chain links TRBV7-2 to TRBJ2-5, with a weak D call TRBD2 (6 bases). The V gene's germline CDR1 is SGHTA and CDR2 FQGNSA. The V and J ends lost 5 bases and 6 bases respectively, with 22 bases between them. The CDR3 is made up of 16 amino acids. DNA for the CDR3: TGTGCCAGCAGCACCTCAGCAAGCGGGCTGCAGAAGACCCAGTACTTC. Its translation: CASSTSASGLQKTQYF.

The V call is TRBV7-2, the J call TRBJ1-1; D is possibly TRBD1 (5 bases). The CDR3 is 14 residues long. The ends were cut back, 6 bases at V and 4 bases at J, with 15 bases in the middle. Germline V CDR1 and CDR2: SGHTA, FQGNSA. This CDR3 is CASRFQWGGTEAFF. Here the CDR3 DNA reads TGTGCCAGCAGATTCCAGTGGGGGGGCACTGAAGCTTTCTTT.

The chain joins TRBV20-1 to TRBJ2-7; maybe TRBD2 (5 bases). Trimming took off 0 bases at V and 1 base at J, with 10 bases between the two ends. The CDR3 runs 14 residues. In germline, CDR1 is DFQATT, CDR2 SNEGSKA (reference sequence). The CDR3 nucleotides read TGCAGTGCTAGAGAGGTCGGGGTATCCTACGAGCAGTACTTC. This encodes CSAREVGVSYEQYF.

This clonotype was counted between two and nine times. V gene TRBV19 combines with J gene TRBJ2-2; 8 positions agree with TRBD2. The V and J ends lost 4 bases and 5 bases, in that order; junction bases with no gene match: 9. The CDR3 covers 16 residues. Per germline, CDR1 LNHDA and CDR2 SQIVND (reference sequence). CDR3 protein: CASSSRAGEGTGELFF. CDR3 sequence (DNA): TGTGCCAGTAGTAGTAGAGCGGGAGAAGGGACCGGGGAGCTGTTTTTT.

This clonotype was observed a single time. CDR3 nucleotides: TGCGCCAGCAGCTTGGTGTTCTCTGGGGCCAACGTCCTGACTTTC. Translating it yields CASSLVFSGANVLTF. The V call is TRBV5-1, the J call TRBJ2-6; D not certain. This CDR3 is built from 15 residues. CDR1 and CDR2 from the germline V gene are SGHRS and YFSETQ. Trimming pared 0 bases from V and 0 bases from J, leaving 4 bases between.

There are a few counts of this clonotype. The chain joins TRBV9 to TRBJ2-7, with D perhaps TRBD2 (5 bases). Germline V lookup: CDR1 SGDLS, CDR2 YYNGEE. Between the trimmed V and J ends, which lost 0 bases and 6 bases, there was a span of 19 bases. The CDR3 consists of 16 residues. CDR3 loop: CASSVGATPRTSEQYF. In DNA form, the CDR3 reads TGTGCCAGCAGCGTAGGAGCAACACCACGTACTAGCGAGCAGTACTTC.

The chain has TRBV5-5 and TRBJ2-1, with D possibly TRBD2 on 6 matching bases. V lost 6 bases and J lost 0, with 13 bases in between. The CDR3 has 15 residues. Germline V gives CDR1 SGHKS, CDR2 YYEKEE (reference sequence). CDR3: CASKIGSFSYNEQFF. In DNA form, the CDR3 reads TGTGCCAGCAAGATCGGGAGTTTCTCCTACAATGAGCAGTTCTTC.

This rearrangement joins TRBV11-2 to TRBJ2-5, with D tentatively TRBD1 or TRBD2 (6 bases each). The V end was cut by 5 bases, the J end by 4 bases, with 17 bases between. This CDR3 has 15 amino acids. Germline assignment: CDR1 SGHAT and CDR2 FQNNGV. Here the CDR3 reads CASSPLGGTLETQYF. The CDR3, as DNA: TGTGCCAGCAGCCCTCTCGGAGGGACATTAGAGACCCAGTACTTC.

This clonotype was seen a handful of times. This rearrangement joins TRBV5-1 to TRBJ2-2; D is possibly TRBD2 (5 bases). The CDR3 sequence is 15 residues long. V gave up 4 bases and J gave up 1 base, with 11 bases separating them. Germline loops: CDR1 SGHRS, CDR2 YFSETQ. CDR3 in DNA: TGCGCCAGCAGCGTGTGGAGCGGGAACACCGGGGAGCTGTTTTTT. Translating it yields CASSVWSGNTGELFF.

The table lists this clonotype with a few counts. V and J are TRBV6-2 or TRBV6-3 and TRBJ1-4; D is ambiguous. V was clipped by 8 bases and J by 4 bases, with 14 bases between them. The germline gives CDR1 MNHEY, CDR2 SVGEGT. The CDR3 covers 14 residues. The CDR3 loop is CASAPRMGNEKLFF. CDR3 sequence (DNA): TGTGCCAGCGCTCCCAGGATGGGTAATGAAAAACTGTTTTTT.

The CDR3 sequence is CASSVAETGGSPLHF. The CDR3, as DNA: TGTGCCAGCAGCGTAGCGGAGACAGGGGGTTCACCCCTCCACTTT. This rearrangement joins TRBV9 to TRBJ1-6; 9 nucleotides match TRBD1. The length of the CDR3 is 15 residues. CDR1 and CDR2 from the germline V gene are SGDLS and YYNGEE. The J segment lost 9 bases and the V segment lost 0 bases, leaving 4 bases of the junction unmatched.

The chain recombines TRBV29-1 with TRBJ2-7, with 10 bases fitting TRBD2. Trimming at V came to 6 bases and at J to 0 bases, leaving 2 bases not matched to a gene. The CDR3 has 13 residues. Germline assignment: CDR1 SQVTM and CDR2 ANQGSEA. In DNA, the CDR3 is TGCAGCGTCCGACTAGCGGGCTCCTACGAGCAGTACTTC. It codes for CSVRLAGSYEQYF.

The J gene is TRBJ2-7, the V gene TRBV5-4; no firm D call. The CDR3 consists of 13 residues. The V and J ends lost 7 bases and 1 base respectively, with 12 bases between them. Germline V CDR1 and CDR2: SGHNT, YYREEE (reference sequence). In nucleotides, the CDR3 is TGTGCCAGCGGAGCACCAGAGTCCTACGAGCAGTACTTC. Amino acid sequence: CASGAPESYEQYF.

This clonotype was detected only a few times. The gene calls are TRBV9 and TRBJ2-7, with D tentatively TRBD1 or TRBD2 (5 bases each). V lost 0 bases to trimming and J lost 4 bases, with 14 bases between them. The germline V gene has CDR1 SGDLS and CDR2 YYNGEE. The CDR3 contains 15 residues. The CDR3 loop is CASSVGPGTDYEQYF. For the CDR3, the DNA is TGTGCCAGCAGCGTAGGCCCCGGGACGGATTACGAGCAGTACTTC.

The V and J genes are TRBV14 and TRBJ1-1, with TRBD1 as a possible D gene (5 bases). Trimming left V 0 bases short and J 7 bases short, with 12 bases between. The CDR3 sequence is 14 residues long. The germline gives CDR1 SGHDN, CDR2 FVKESK. The CDR3 protein is CASSQDIGALEAFF. The CDR3 nucleotides are TGTGCCAGCAGCCAAGATATCGGGGCCCTTGAAGCTTTCTTT.

J is TRBJ2-5 and V is TRBV20-1, with D perhaps TRBD2 (6 bases). Germline V gives CDR1 DFQATT, CDR2 SNEGSKA (reference sequence). The CDR3 has 14 residues. Trimming cost V 0 bases and J 6 bases, with 14 bases left between them. The CDR3 loop is CSAREEWREKTQYF. The CDR3 DNA reads TGCAGTGCTAGAGAAGAGTGGCGGGAAAAGACCCAGTACTTC.

The chain carries TRBV5-1 and TRBJ2-1; no definite D call. The CDR3 extends over 12 amino acids. Germline CDR1 is SGHRS and CDR2 is YFSETQ. V was trimmed by 5 bases and J by 6 bases, leaving 9 bases between them. As DNA, the CDR3 is TGCGCCAGCAGTGGGGTCCCCAATGAGCAGTTCTTC. Its protein product is CASSGVPNEQFF.